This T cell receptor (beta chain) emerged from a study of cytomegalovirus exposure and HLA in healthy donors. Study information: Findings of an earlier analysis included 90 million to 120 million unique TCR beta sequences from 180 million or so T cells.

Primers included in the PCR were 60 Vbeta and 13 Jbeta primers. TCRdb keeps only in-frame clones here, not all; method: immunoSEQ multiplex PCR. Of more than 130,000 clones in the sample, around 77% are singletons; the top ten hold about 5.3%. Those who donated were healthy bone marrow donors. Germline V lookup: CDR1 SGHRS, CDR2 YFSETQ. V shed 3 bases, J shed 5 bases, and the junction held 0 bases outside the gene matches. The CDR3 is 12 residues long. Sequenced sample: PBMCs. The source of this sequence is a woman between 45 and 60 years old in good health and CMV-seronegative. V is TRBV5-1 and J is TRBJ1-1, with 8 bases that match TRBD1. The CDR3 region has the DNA TGCGCCAGCAGCTGGACAGGGACTGAAGCTTTCTTT. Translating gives CASSWTGTEAFF.